The clone carrying this TCR beta chain has only one observation. Amplification used 60 Vbeta primers and 13 Jbeta primers. TCRdb's copy holds only in-frame clones and misses some; the assay was immunoSEQ multiplex PCR. Among some 130,000 clones listed, about 80% were seen once. The data were taken from a study of cytomegalovirus exposure and HLA in healthy donors. The donors gave bone marrow, and they were healthy. The germline CDR1 and CDR2 sequences are MGHRA and YSYEKL. This CDR3 comprises 16 residues. The J segment lost 4 bases and the V segment lost 5 bases, leaving 8 bases of the junction unmatched.

This clonotype originated in a man between 18 and 35 years old in good health and CMV-seronegative. The V call is TRBV4-1, the J call TRBJ2-2; 9 nucleotides agree with TRBD2. The specimen sequenced was PBMCs. Here the CDR3 reads CASSILAGTSTGELFF. The CDR3 DNA reads as TGCGCCAGCAGCATCCTAGCGGGGACTAGCACCGGGGAGCTGTTTTTT.